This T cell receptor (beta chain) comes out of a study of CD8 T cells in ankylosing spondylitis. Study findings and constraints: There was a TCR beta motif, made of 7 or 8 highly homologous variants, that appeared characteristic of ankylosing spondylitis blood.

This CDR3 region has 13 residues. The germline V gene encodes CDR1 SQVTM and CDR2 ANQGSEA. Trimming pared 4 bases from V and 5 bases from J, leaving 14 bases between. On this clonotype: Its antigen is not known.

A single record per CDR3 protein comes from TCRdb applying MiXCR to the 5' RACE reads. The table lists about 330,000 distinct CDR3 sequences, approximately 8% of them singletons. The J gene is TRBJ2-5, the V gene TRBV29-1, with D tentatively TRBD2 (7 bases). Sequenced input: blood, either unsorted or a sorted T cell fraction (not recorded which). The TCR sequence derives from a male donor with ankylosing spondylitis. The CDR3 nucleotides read TGCAGCGTTGGACTAAGGGGGGGGGAGACCCAGTACTTC. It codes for CSVGLRGGETQYF.